The 10 T cell receptor beta chains reported below all come from one sample, sequenced in a study of cytomegalovirus exposure and HLA in healthy donors. Use of 60 Vbeta and 13 Jbeta primers characterized the PCR. Some clones are missing from TCRdb's copy, which holds only in-frame ones; the method was immunoSEQ multiplex PCR. The sample shows 130,000 or so clones, 60% to 85% of them seen only once. The specimen was PBMCs. The receptors shown here come from a woman between 35 and 50 years old in good health and CMV-seronegative.

As to this clone: This CDR3 is also generated by other DNA sequences in the sample. J is TRBJ1-1 and V is TRBV19; 8 nucleotides match TRBD1. V was clipped by 1 base and J by 2 bases; unmatched bases: 3. From germline, CDR1 is LNHDA and CDR2 SQIVND (reference sequence). The CDR3 runs 15 residues. The CDR3 loop is CASSIGTGLNTEAFF. The CDR3 coding sequence is TGTGCCAGTAGTATAGGGACAGGGCTTAACACTGAAGCTTTCTTT.

V gene TRBV30 combines with J gene TRBJ2-5; possible D gene TRBD2, 6 bases. CDR1 GTSNPN and CDR2 SVGIG come from the germline V gene (reference sequence). V was pared by 0 bases and J by 5 bases, with 16 bases between. The CDR3 has 15 amino acids. CDR3 amino acids: CAWSVRGFGGETQYF. The CDR3 nucleotides are TGTGCCTGGAGTGTAAGGGGCTTCGGAGGGGAGACCCAGTACTTC.

This clone was detected once. This chain connects TRBV5-1 to TRBJ2-7, with TRBD1 matching 9 bases. Germline V lookup: CDR1 SGHRS, CDR2 YFSETQ. This CDR3 region has 15 residues. After removal of 0 bases from V and 3 bases from J, the junction contained 4 bases not matched to a gene. In nucleotides, the CDR3 is TGCGCCAGCAGCTTGGTTGGGACAGGGAACTACGAGCAGTACTTC. It encodes CASSLVGTGNYEQYF.

The J gene is TRBJ2-1, the V gene TRBV6-5; TRBD2 aligns across 9 bases. V was pared by 2 bases and J by 11 bases, with 10 bases of the junction left unmatched. The germline CDR1 and CDR2 sequences are MNHEY and SVGAGI. The CDR3 is 15 amino acids. CDR3 sequence: CASSYVRGGQEKQFF. As DNA, the CDR3 is TGTGCCAGCAGTTACGTGCGGGGGGGCCAGGAAAAGCAGTTCTTC.

The chain combines TRBV6-5 with TRBJ2-2, with D maybe TRBD1 (6 bases). V was cut by 2 bases and J by 3 bases, with 13 bases left in between. This CDR3 is 16 amino acids long. Germline V gene data show CDR1 as MNHEY and CDR2 as SVGAGI. In DNA, the CDR3 is TGTGCCAGCAGTTACGCAGGGGCCGCGGACACCGGGGAGCTGTTTTTT. As protein: CASSYAGAADTGELFF.

In its sample, this clone was seen once. The chain joins TRBV7-2 to TRBJ2-6, with 10 bases matching TRBD2. Germline values: CDR1 SGHTA, CDR2 FQGNSA. The CDR3 covers 15 residues. Trimming at V came to 7 bases and at J to 0 bases, leaving 0 bases not matched to a gene. CDR3 nucleotide sequence: TGTGCCAGCACTAGCGGGGGCTCTGGGGCCAACGTCCTGACTTTC. Protein sequence: CASTSGGSGANVLTF.

The chain combines TRBV6-5 with TRBJ1-2; 9 nucleotides align to TRBD1. CDR3 length: 14 amino acids. The V gene's germline CDR1 is MNHEY and CDR2 SVGAGI. The V gene end was trimmed by 8 bases and the J gene end by 7 bases; junction bases not matched to a gene: 11. The CDR3 region is CASSIGGQGRGYTF. For the CDR3, the DNA is TGTGCCAGCTCGATTGGGGGACAGGGACGTGGCTACACCTTC.

CDR3 DNA sequence: TGCAGCGCAAAGGACAGGGATTTCTACAATGAGCAGTTCTTC. It yields the protein CSAKDRDFYNEQFF. The rearrangement joins TRBV29-1 to TRBJ2-1; 8 bases agree with TRBD1. CDR1 SQVTM and CDR2 ANQGSEA come from the germline V gene. The CDR3 contains 14 residues. Germline trimming cut 7 bases from V and 3 bases from J; bases unmatched to any gene: 8.

The V gene is TRBV6-5, the J gene TRBJ2-4, with 7 bases that match TRBD1. Germline lookup yields CDR1 MNHEY and CDR2 SVGAGI. This CDR3 is built from 12 residues. CDR3 sequence (DNA): TGTGCGTGTGGGACAGACAAAAACATTCAGTACTTC. As protein: CACGTDKNIQYF.

This clone has more than one count but fewer than ten. CDR3 sequence reads: CASSVGLINQPQHF. The DNA of the CDR3 is TGTGCCAGCAGTGTAGGACTGATCAATCAGCCCCAGCATTTT. The chain joins TRBV6-1 to TRBJ1-5; D remains ambiguous. Germline V gene data show CDR1 as MNHNS and CDR2 as SASEGT. The V gene lost 4 bases and the J gene lost 3 bases, with 10 bases spanning the gap. The CDR3 spans 14 residues.